This record looks at one T cell receptor beta chain sequence and its context. Its antigen target is currently unknown. There are no base qualities to consult, and no much larger clone falls within one base. From the cysteine through the phenylalanine, the CDR3 covers 13 amino acids. CDR3 DNA only is kept here, 39 bases in frame from base 1. The germline V gene provides CDR1 MDHEN and CDR2 SYDVKM. V and J lose 3 bases and 6 bases, and a span of 9 bases separates them. TCRbeta CDR3 regions were amplified from genomic DNA using the immunoSEQ Assay, a bias-controlled multiplex PCR. Regarding the original processing steps: Nucleated cell counts per sample were estimated from amplification of reference gene primers within the assay. To quantify the absolute abundance of each unique TCRbeta CDR3 rearrangement, sequence reads were collapsed and filtered. For each sample, productive Simpson clonality was calculated as the square root of Simpson's diversity index across productive rearrangements. TCRdb retrieved this table from immuneACCESS and kept in-frame rearrangements only. Not all clones are present; in checked studies, unresolved V genes account for under half, and no reason is known for the remainder. V and J calls and clone size are those listed in that table; D and trimming were worked out from the DNA. The sample profile shows about 280,000 clones; approximately 90% of them were found once. Approximately 4.2% of the sample comes from the top ten.

Collaborating institutions collected whole blood in K2EDTA tubes following their own protocols. For TCRbeta analysis, collaborators shipped samples in one of three forms: frozen whole blood, isolated PBMCs, or DNA extracted from either of those sample types. These data are taken from a study of blood T cell repertoires in COVID-19 (dated by TCRdb to the early 2020s). Turning to the overall study: Samples covering the acute and convalescent phases of COVID-19 were provided by collaborators in the United States, Italy and Spain. The prospective study material was composed of cDNA or gDNA derived from T cells, B-cell-depleted T cells, or PBMCs. The dataset comprised deeply sampled blood TCRbeta repertoires from subjects exposed to, actively infected with, or recovered from COVID-19. The repertoires were made available in a free public database intended to serve as a resource for research on the immune response to SARS-CoV-2. Samples came from the ongoing ImmuneRACE study (first 160 participants) plus 1,254 subjects from 6 global collaborators. Nearly every sample came with metadata listing a de-identified subject ID, COVID-19 status, age in years and sex. Where available, HLA class I and class II types were obtained from metadata supplied by the sample provider rather than from assay-based typing.

Paper-wide results and their limitations: The quantity of clinical and demographic metadata differed by source and by participant and was supplied without curation.

The clonotype was recovered from a man aged 40-50 years with acute or convalescent COVID-19. This chain joins TRBV28 to TRBJ2-1; no D segment can be confidently identified. Sample: peripheral blood. The nucleotide sequence reads as follows: TGTGCCAGCAGTTTCTCCGCCAGCAATGAGCAGTTCTTC. Its protein is CASSFSASNEQFF.